A selection of T cell receptor beta chains follows, all from one sample in a study of T cell responses to AZD1222 COVID-19 vaccine. Sequenced by immunoSEQ multiplex PCR; TCRdb stores in-frame clones only, minus some. The sample records over 100,000 clones, about nine tenths being singletons. The source was peripheral blood, collected on day 0 of AZD1222 vaccination. The receptor source for this set is an adult in good health. Both conserved end residues are part of each CDR3. The order of the fields is CDR3 DNA, CDR3 protein, D gene, V gene, J gene, clone size. A D gene is named only where the DNA matches it firmly. Where a row states a size, it is once, few, many or the class of an expanded clone; other rows omit it.

cdr3_nt: TGTGCCAGCAGTGAAGGGAGCGGGGCGAAGATCGATGAGCAGTTCTTC
cdr3_aa: CASSEGSGAKIDEQFF
d_call: TRBD2
v_call: TRBV2
j_call: TRBJ2-1
clone_size: -

cdr3_nt: TGTGCCTGGAGTGTACAGAGATCGATAGCGGGAAACAATGAGCAGTTCTTC
cdr3_aa: CAWSVQRSIAGNNEQFF
d_call: TRBD2
v_call: TRBV30
j_call: TRBJ2-1
clone_size: -

cdr3_nt: TGTGCCACCAGTGATGTAACAGGGGGCGCGGTTGGGAGTGAGCAGTTCTTC
cdr3_aa: CATSDVTGGAVGSEQFF
d_call: TRBD1
v_call: TRBV24-1
j_call: TRBJ2-1
clone_size: once

cdr3_nt: TGCGCCAGCAGTGAGGAGGGAGGCGCCGGGGAGCTGTTTTTT
cdr3_aa: CASSEEGGAGELFF
d_call: -
v_call: TRBV10-1
j_call: TRBJ2-2
clone_size: -

cdr3_nt: TGTGCCAGCAGCCCCAACCGGGGCCAAGAGACCCAGTACTTC
cdr3_aa: CASSPNRGQETQYF
d_call: -
v_call: TRBV5-4
j_call: TRBJ2-5
clone_size: -

cdr3_nt: TGTGCCAGCAGCTTTCAGGAGATCTATGGCTACACCTTC
cdr3_aa: CASSFQEIYGYTF
d_call: -
v_call: TRBV7-2
j_call: TRBJ1-2
clone_size: -

cdr3_nt: TGTGCCAGCAGCGCAAGTAGGATGGGTAACCTCGTATATGGAAACACCATATATTTT
cdr3_aa: CASSASRMGNLVYGNTIYF
d_call: -
v_call: TRBV7-8
j_call: TRBJ1-3
clone_size: -

cdr3_nt: TGTGCCAGCTCACCGACGGGGGGCACAGATACGCAGTATTTT
cdr3_aa: CASSPTGGTDTQYF
d_call: -
v_call: TRBV18
j_call: TRBJ2-3
clone_size: -

cdr3_nt: TGTGCCAGTAGAGTCCCCGGGACAGGGGACTATGGCTACACCTTC
cdr3_aa: CASRVPGTGDYGYTF
d_call: TRBD1
v_call: TRBV19
j_call: TRBJ1-2
clone_size: -

cdr3_nt: TGTGCCAGCAATTACAGGGGGTCTGGCTATGGCTACACCTTC
cdr3_aa: CASNYRGSGYGYTF
d_call: TRBD1
v_call: TRBV2
j_call: TRBJ1-2
clone_size: -

cdr3_nt: TGTGCCAGCAGCTCCCCGGGGACAGGGTCGAACACCATATATTTT
cdr3_aa: CASSSPGTGSNTIYF
d_call: TRBD1
v_call: TRBV28
j_call: TRBJ1-3
clone_size: -

cdr3_nt: TGTGCCAGCAGCTTGGAGAGCGAAGCTTTCTTT
cdr3_aa: CASSLESEAFF
d_call: -
v_call: TRBV7-9
j_call: TRBJ1-1
clone_size: few

cdr3_nt: TGTGCCAGCAGCCTGGATAGCGGGGGGTACAATGAGCAGTTCTTC
cdr3_aa: CASSLDSGGYNEQFF
d_call: TRBD2
v_call: TRBV5-4
j_call: TRBJ2-1
clone_size: once

cdr3_nt: TGTGCCAGCAGCTTGGAGAGCGGGGCGGGGACCCAGTACTTC
cdr3_aa: CASSLESGAGTQYF
d_call: TRBD2
v_call: TRBV5-4
j_call: TRBJ2-5
clone_size: -

cdr3_nt: TGCGCCAGCAGCCAAGACGGGACAGGGACTTACGAGCAGTACTTC
cdr3_aa: CASSQDGTGTYEQYF
d_call: TRBD1
v_call: TRBV4-3
j_call: TRBJ2-7
clone_size: few

cdr3_nt: TGTGCCAGTAGTTTTACTAGCGGGGGGAGCCTCTACGAGCAGTACTTC
cdr3_aa: CASSFTSGGSLYEQYF
d_call: TRBD2
v_call: TRBV19
j_call: TRBJ2-7
clone_size: -

cdr3_nt: TGTGCCAGCAGCTATGAAGGGACACATTTCTACGAGCAGTACTTC
cdr3_aa: CASSYEGTHFYEQYF
d_call: -
v_call: TRBV27
j_call: TRBJ2-7
clone_size: -

cdr3_nt: TGCGCCAGCAGCGACCGAGACGGAAACTATGGCTACACCTTC
cdr3_aa: CASSDRDGNYGYTF
d_call: -
v_call: TRBV4-3
j_call: TRBJ1-2
clone_size: -

cdr3_nt: TGTGCCAGCGGGCGGGCGGAGTTCTATGGCTACACCTTC
cdr3_aa: CASGRAEFYGYTF
d_call: -
v_call: TRBV27
j_call: TRBJ1-2
clone_size: -

cdr3_nt: TGTGCCAGCAGTTTCGGGTTGGGCGAGCAGTACTTC
cdr3_aa: CASSFGLGEQYF
d_call: -
v_call: TRBV28
j_call: TRBJ2-7
clone_size: -

cdr3_nt: TGCGCCAGCAGCTTGGCCGGGACTAGCGGTGAGACCCAGTACTTC
cdr3_aa: CASSLAGTSGETQYF
d_call: TRBD2
v_call: TRBV5-1
j_call: TRBJ2-5
clone_size: -

cdr3_nt: TGTGCCAGTACTGACACTGGGGCCAACGTCCTGACTTTC
cdr3_aa: CASTDTGANVLTF
d_call: -
v_call: TRBV19
j_call: TRBJ2-6
clone_size: -

cdr3_nt: TGTGCCAGCGTGAGAGGTATTATGGGCTACACCTTC
cdr3_aa: CASVRGIMGYTF
d_call: -
v_call: TRBV28
j_call: TRBJ1-2
clone_size: -

cdr3_nt: TGTGCCAGCAGCTCCCCCCCCTATTCACCCCTCCACTTT
cdr3_aa: CASSSPPYSPLHF
d_call: -
v_call: TRBV5-8
j_call: TRBJ1-6
clone_size: -

cdr3_nt: TGCGCCAGCAGCCAAGGGTTCGGGCCCCAGCATTTT
cdr3_aa: CASSQGFGPQHF
d_call: -
v_call: TRBV4-1
j_call: TRBJ1-5
clone_size: -

cdr3_nt: TGTGCCAGCAGCCCCGGGAGAGCCCAGAACACCGGGGAGCTGTTTTTT
cdr3_aa: CASSPGRAQNTGELFF
d_call: -
v_call: TRBV11-3
j_call: TRBJ2-2
clone_size: -

cdr3_nt: TGCGCCAGCAGCCAAGAAGGGTACTATGGCTACACCTTC
cdr3_aa: CASSQEGYYGYTF
d_call: -
v_call: TRBV4-3
j_call: TRBJ1-2
clone_size: once

cdr3_nt: TGTGCCAGCAGCTTAGATGCGTACCGGGGCGGCACCATATATTTT
cdr3_aa: CASSLDAYRGGTIYF
d_call: -
v_call: TRBV7-8
j_call: TRBJ1-3
clone_size: few

cdr3_nt: TGTGCCAGCTCACCGGGGAGAACAGTTAACTATGGCTACACCTTC
cdr3_aa: CASSPGRTVNYGYTF
d_call: -
v_call: TRBV18
j_call: TRBJ1-2
clone_size: -

cdr3_nt: TGCAGCGTTGATATCGGAAACACCATATATTTT
cdr3_aa: CSVDIGNTIYF
d_call: -
v_call: TRBV29-1
j_call: TRBJ1-3
clone_size: -

cdr3_nt: TGTGCCAGCAGCTTAGAGGGGAGGTACGAGCAGTACTTC
cdr3_aa: CASSLEGRYEQYF
d_call: -
v_call: TRBV11-2
j_call: TRBJ2-7
clone_size: -

cdr3_nt: TGTGCCAGCAGGGGCCCGACGGCAGGGGCTGGTACTTTC
cdr3_aa: CASRGPTAGAGTF
d_call: -
v_call: TRBV2
j_call: TRBJ2-7
clone_size: few

cdr3_nt: TGCGCCAGCAGCTTGGTCGCGGATACGCAGTATTTT
cdr3_aa: CASSLVADTQYF
d_call: -
v_call: TRBV5-1
j_call: TRBJ2-3
clone_size: -

cdr3_nt: TGTGCCAGCAGCGCCCCCCCCCAGACCCAGTACTTC
cdr3_aa: CASSAPPQTQYF
d_call: -
v_call: TRBV6-5
j_call: TRBJ2-5
clone_size: -

cdr3_nt: TGTGCCAGCAGGGGGAGAGGCTACACCTTC
cdr3_aa: CASRGRGYTF
d_call: -
v_call: TRBV5-6
j_call: TRBJ1-2
clone_size: -

cdr3_nt: TGTGCCAGCAGCCGGCGTTCATCCTACGAGCAGTACTTC
cdr3_aa: CASSRRSSYEQYF
d_call: -
v_call: TRBV2
j_call: TRBJ2-7
clone_size: few

cdr3_nt: TGTGCCAGTAGTTTGATAGGGACAGGGGGATACCCTGAAGCTTTCTTT
cdr3_aa: CASSLIGTGGYPEAFF
d_call: TRBD1
v_call: TRBV19
j_call: TRBJ1-1
clone_size: -

cdr3_nt: TGTGCCACCAGCAGAGGTCAAGATACGCAGTATTTT
cdr3_aa: CATSRGQDTQYF
d_call: -
v_call: TRBV15
j_call: TRBJ2-3
clone_size: few

cdr3_nt: TGTGCCACCAGTGATCCGGATCTTTACAATGAGCAGTTCTTC
cdr3_aa: CATSDPDLYNEQFF
d_call: -
v_call: TRBV24-1
j_call: TRBJ2-1
clone_size: -

cdr3_nt: TGTGCCAGCAGACCCGGACAGGGGAGGGACTATGGCTACACCTTC
cdr3_aa: CASRPGQGRDYGYTF
d_call: TRBD1
v_call: TRBV28
j_call: TRBJ1-2
clone_size: -

cdr3_nt: TGTGCCAGCAGCCCGACAGGGCAACAACAAGAGACCCAGTACTTC
cdr3_aa: CASSPTGQQQETQYF
d_call: TRBD1
v_call: TRBV7-2
j_call: TRBJ2-5
clone_size: -

cdr3_nt: TGTGCCAGCAGTTTAAATTCACAGGTGGGCAATCAGCCCCAGCATTTT
cdr3_aa: CASSLNSQVGNQPQHF
d_call: -
v_call: TRBV6-2/TRBV6-3
j_call: TRBJ1-5
clone_size: -

cdr3_nt: TGTGCCAGCAGCCTCTGGTCCGGGACAGGGTCTGAGGAGACCCAGTACTTC
cdr3_aa: CASSLWSGTGSEETQYF
d_call: TRBD1
v_call: TRBV4-2
j_call: TRBJ2-5
clone_size: -

cdr3_nt: TGTGCCAGCAGTCCTCGGGCCTGGGGTGACTATGGCTACACCTTC
cdr3_aa: CASSPRAWGDYGYTF
d_call: -
v_call: TRBV27
j_call: TRBJ1-2
clone_size: -

cdr3_nt: TGTGCCAGCAGCCCTCGAGGGAGCTCCTATAATTCACCCCTCCACTTT
cdr3_aa: CASSPRGSSYNSPLHF
d_call: -
v_call: TRBV9
j_call: TRBJ1-6
clone_size: few

cdr3_nt: TGTGCCAGCAGCCAAGGGTGGGGCACCTACGAGCAGTACTTC
cdr3_aa: CASSQGWGTYEQYF
d_call: -
v_call: TRBV5-6
j_call: TRBJ2-7
clone_size: -

cdr3_nt: TGTGCCAGCAGCGTCGGGACAGGCACCTACGAGCAGTACTTC
cdr3_aa: CASSVGTGTYEQYF
d_call: TRBD1
v_call: TRBV9
j_call: TRBJ2-7
clone_size: once

cdr3_nt: TGCGCCAGCAGCTCGAACAGGGCCGATGGCTACACCTTC
cdr3_aa: CASSSNRADGYTF
d_call: -
v_call: TRBV5-1
j_call: TRBJ1-2
clone_size: -

cdr3_nt: TGTGCCAGTAGTAGCGGCCTAGGACAGGGACCGTACACTGAAGCTTTCTTT
cdr3_aa: CASSSGLGQGPYTEAFF
d_call: TRBD1
v_call: TRBV19
j_call: TRBJ1-1
clone_size: -

cdr3_nt: TGCGCCAGCCACGAGGGAGGGCCCGGGGGGACTGAAGCTTTCTTT
cdr3_aa: CASHEGGPGGTEAFF
d_call: -
v_call: TRBV10-2
j_call: TRBJ1-1
clone_size: -

cdr3_nt: TGCAGCGTAGCCCCTGGGACAGCTAACTATGGCTACACCTTC
cdr3_aa: CSVAPGTANYGYTF
d_call: TRBD1
v_call: TRBV29-1
j_call: TRBJ1-2
clone_size: -

cdr3_nt: TGTGCTAGCAGCCTAGCGGGGGGGCCGAATGAGCAGTTCTTC
cdr3_aa: CASSLAGGPNEQFF
d_call: TRBD2
v_call: TRBV7-7
j_call: TRBJ2-1
clone_size: -

cdr3_nt: TGTGCCACCAGCAGAGACCCCAATACTAACTATGGCTACACCTTC
cdr3_aa: CATSRDPNTNYGYTF
d_call: -
v_call: TRBV15
j_call: TRBJ1-2
clone_size: few

cdr3_nt: TGTGCCAGCAGCTTAGATTTCAACACTGAAGCTTTCTTT
cdr3_aa: CASSLDFNTEAFF
d_call: -
v_call: TRBV11-3
j_call: TRBJ1-1
clone_size: -

cdr3_nt: TGTGCCAGCAGCCCAAGTCTATACACTGAAGCTTTCTTT
cdr3_aa: CASSPSLYTEAFF
d_call: -
v_call: TRBV3-1/TRBV3-2
j_call: TRBJ1-1
clone_size: -

cdr3_nt: TGTGCCAGCAGCGTAGACAGTAGCTATGGCTACACCTTC
cdr3_aa: CASSVDSSYGYTF
d_call: -
v_call: TRBV9
j_call: TRBJ1-2
clone_size: -

cdr3_nt: TGTGCCAGCAGCCTAGAACCCGGGGGTAACACTGAAGCTTTCTTT
cdr3_aa: CASSLEPGGNTEAFF
d_call: -
v_call: TRBV9
j_call: TRBJ1-1
clone_size: -

cdr3_nt: TGTGCCAGCTCATGGGGACAGGGGAACACCGGGGAGCTGTTTTTT
cdr3_aa: CASSWGQGNTGELFF
d_call: TRBD1
v_call: TRBV18
j_call: TRBJ2-2
clone_size: -

cdr3_nt: TGTGCCAGCAGCTTAGTAGGGGCGCGTGGCTACACCTTC
cdr3_aa: CASSLVGARGYTF
d_call: -
v_call: TRBV7-8
j_call: TRBJ1-2
clone_size: -